There are a few counts of the clone carrying this TCR beta chain. The data were obtained in a study of T-cell memory formation after mild COVID-19. Trimming removed 2 bases from V and 3 bases from J, with 14 bases in between. The CDR3 extends over 15 amino acids. The V gene's germline CDR1 is SGHRS and CDR2 YFSETQ. Constant-segment primers and 5'RACE yielded cDNA libraries for TCR alpha and TCR beta, each carrying sample barcodes and UMIs. TCRdb processed the 5' RACE reads anew with MiXCR; each CDR3 protein has one entry. The data contain 49,000 or so distinct CDR3 sequences, around 7.3% of them singletons.

Sequenced: PBMCs or a T cell subset sorted from them (not recorded which). The receptor was isolated from a man aged 18-30 years who had mild COVID-19 (a few samples of this study predate the infection). Cell type and time point are not known. The chain is built from TRBV5-1 and TRBJ1-2; D remains unclear. CDR3 DNA: TGCGCCAGCAGCTTAACCCCGCAGCTAGACTATGGCTACACCTTC. It encodes CASSLTPQLDYGYTF.